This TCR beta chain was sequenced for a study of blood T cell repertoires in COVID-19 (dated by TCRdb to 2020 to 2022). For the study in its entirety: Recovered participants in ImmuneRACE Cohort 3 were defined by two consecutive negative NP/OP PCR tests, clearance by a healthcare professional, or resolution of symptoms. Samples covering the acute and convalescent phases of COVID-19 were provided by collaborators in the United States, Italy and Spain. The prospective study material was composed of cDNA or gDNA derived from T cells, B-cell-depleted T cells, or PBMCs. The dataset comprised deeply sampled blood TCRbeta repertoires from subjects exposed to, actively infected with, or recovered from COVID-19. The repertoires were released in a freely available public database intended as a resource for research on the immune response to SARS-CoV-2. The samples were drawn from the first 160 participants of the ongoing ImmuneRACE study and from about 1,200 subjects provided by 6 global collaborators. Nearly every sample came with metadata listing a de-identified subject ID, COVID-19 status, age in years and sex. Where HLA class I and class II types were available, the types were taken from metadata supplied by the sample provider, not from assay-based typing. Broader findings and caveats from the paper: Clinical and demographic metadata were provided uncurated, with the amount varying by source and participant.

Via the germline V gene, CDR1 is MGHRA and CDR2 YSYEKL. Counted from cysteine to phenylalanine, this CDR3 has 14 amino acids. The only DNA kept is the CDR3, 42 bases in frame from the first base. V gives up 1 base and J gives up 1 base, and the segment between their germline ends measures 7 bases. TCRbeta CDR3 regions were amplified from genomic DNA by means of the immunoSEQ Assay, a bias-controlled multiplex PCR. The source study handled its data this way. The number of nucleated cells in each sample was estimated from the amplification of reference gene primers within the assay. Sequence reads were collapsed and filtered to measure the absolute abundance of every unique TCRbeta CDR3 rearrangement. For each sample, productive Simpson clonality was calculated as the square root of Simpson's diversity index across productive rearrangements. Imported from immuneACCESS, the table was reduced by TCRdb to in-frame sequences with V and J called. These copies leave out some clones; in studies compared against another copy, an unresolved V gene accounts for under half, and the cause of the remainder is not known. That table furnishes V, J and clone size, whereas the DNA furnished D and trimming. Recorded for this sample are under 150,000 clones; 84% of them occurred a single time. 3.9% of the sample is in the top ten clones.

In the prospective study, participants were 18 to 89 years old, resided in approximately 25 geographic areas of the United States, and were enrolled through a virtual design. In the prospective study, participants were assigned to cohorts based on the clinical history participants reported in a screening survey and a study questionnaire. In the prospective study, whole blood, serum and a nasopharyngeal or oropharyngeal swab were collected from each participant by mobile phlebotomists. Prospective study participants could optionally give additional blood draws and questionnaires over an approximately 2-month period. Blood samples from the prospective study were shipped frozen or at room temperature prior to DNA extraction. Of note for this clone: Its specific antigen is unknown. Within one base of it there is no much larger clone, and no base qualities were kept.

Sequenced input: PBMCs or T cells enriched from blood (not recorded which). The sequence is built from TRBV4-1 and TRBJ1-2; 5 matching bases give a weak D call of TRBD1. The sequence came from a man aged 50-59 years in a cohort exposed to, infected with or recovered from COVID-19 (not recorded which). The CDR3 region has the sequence CASSQGQINYGYTF. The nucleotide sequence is TGCGCCAGCAGCCAAGGACAGATTAACTATGGCTACACCTTC.